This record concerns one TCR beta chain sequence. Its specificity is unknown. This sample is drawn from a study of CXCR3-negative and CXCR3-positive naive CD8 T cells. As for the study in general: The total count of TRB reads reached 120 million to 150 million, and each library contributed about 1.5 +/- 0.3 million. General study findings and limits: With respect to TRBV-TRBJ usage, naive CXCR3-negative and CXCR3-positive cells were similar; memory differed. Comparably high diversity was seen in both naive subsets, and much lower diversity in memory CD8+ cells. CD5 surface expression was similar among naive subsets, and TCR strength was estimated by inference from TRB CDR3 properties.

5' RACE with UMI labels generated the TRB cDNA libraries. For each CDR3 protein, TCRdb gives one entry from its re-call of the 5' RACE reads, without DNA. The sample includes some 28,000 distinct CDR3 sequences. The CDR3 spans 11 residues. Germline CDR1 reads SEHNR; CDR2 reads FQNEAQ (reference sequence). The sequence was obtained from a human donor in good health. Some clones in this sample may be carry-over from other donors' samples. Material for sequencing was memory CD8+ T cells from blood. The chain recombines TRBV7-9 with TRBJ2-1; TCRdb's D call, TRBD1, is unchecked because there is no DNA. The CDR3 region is CASSLNREQFF.